The text below deals with one TCR beta chain. Its antigen remains unidentified. The data were taken from a study of beta chain features in type 1 diabetes. Study-wide points: People with Type 1 diabetes carried modestly yet significantly shorter TCRB CDR3s in all four CD4+ subsets. Over-representation of high TCR-expressing cells was a possible consequence of cDNA sequencing. Insertion counts at VDJ junctions were lower in type 1 diabetes patients, who also showed more deletions there.

The V gene's germline CDR1 is LGHNA and CDR2 YNFKEQ. Trimming removed 6 bases from V and 2 bases from J; junction bases left unmatched: 6. The CDR3 contains 15 residues. The whole isolated RNA underwent reverse transcription, so sequencing captured expressed TCRB transcripts. TCRdb's table, derived via immunoSEQ multiplex PCR, lists solely in-frame clones and lacks some. This table has some 270,000 clones, about 11% appearing once. Sequenced sample: naive CD4+ T cells from blood. The rearrangement joins TRBV4-2 to TRBJ2-5; the match to TRBD2 covers 10 bases. This TCR came from a man aged 25 to 45 with type 1 diabetes. Here the CDR3 reads CASSLTSGPQETQYF. The CDR3 region has the DNA TGTGCCAGCAGTTTGACTAGCGGGCCGCAAGAGACCCAGTACTTC.